This T cell receptor beta chain came from a study of tumor-infiltrating lymphocytes in primary liver carcinoma. On the study more broadly: Tumor lesions were T1-T3 N0M0 and spanned roughly 4 to 10 cm. Samples gave roughly 3.5 to 7.5 million productive TCRbeta reads, similar across tissue types.

CDR1 is SGHTS, CDR2 YDEGEE, per germline. CDR3 length equals 15 residues. Joint extraction of RNA and DNA used about 17-30 mg of bulk tissue that was unsorted. The input was approximately 500 ng total RNA; TCR beta cDNA was made from it with a constant-region primer. TCR beta libraries came from three nested multiplex PCR rounds using slightly modified ARM-PCR. The study ran its first two PCR rounds for roughly 11 cycles each, using TRBV1-TRBV30 forward primers and a C-beta reverse primer. A single record per CDR3 protein comes from TCRdb applying MiXCR to the multiplex PCR reads. The table lists 50,000 to 60,000 distinct CDR3 sequences, about 80% of them singletons, with approximately 25% in the top ten. The study's findings and limits: Whereas tumor region pairs overlapped more, tumor-adjacent and tumor-blood pairs overlapped less.

Of note for this clonotype: The antigen is undetermined. Relative to the germline gene, one junction end is altered; a read error may explain this.

The receptor was isolated from a man aged 35-49 years with primary liver carcinoma and hepatitis B virus infection. The chain employs TRBV5-8 and TRBJ1-2, with a weak D call TRBD1 (6 bases). The sequencing sample was made of liver tumor tissue from sampling region 5. The subset here: tumor region T5, tumor centre. The CDR3 nucleotides are TGTGTCAGCAGCCCGGGACAAAGCGGCGTCTATGGCTACACCTTC. Translated, it gives CVSSPGQSGVYGYTF.